Presented here are 3 T cell receptor beta chains from one specimen sequenced in a study of T-cell memory formation after mild COVID-19 (dated by TCRdb to the early 2020s). Library preparation was by 5' RACE. The listed sequencing device is Illumina NovaSeq 6000. The public reads were reprocessed in TCRdb via fastp at Q25 and MiXCR, keeping in-frame beta chains. Each CDR3 protein appears once, grouped with its most common genes and DNA. The sample has more than 250,000 distinct CDR3 sequences on record, under 20% of them singletons. Roughly 24% of the sample belongs to the ten largest clones. Sequencing used PBMCs or a T cell subset sorted from them (not recorded which). The receptors shown here come from a man between 18 and 35 years old who had mild COVID-19 (a few samples of this study predate the infection). The sample titles of this study are shuffled in the database, so cell type and time point are left out; the donor was told from shared clones.

CDR3 coding DNA: TGTGCCAGCAGTTACCCCCTTGGGACGGAAGAAGAGACCCAGTACTTC. Protein sequence: CASSYPLGTEEETQYF. The genes are TRBV6-5 and TRBJ2-5; D possibly uses TRBD1 or TRBD2 (5 bases each). The V end lost 2 bases, the J end lost 3 bases, and 16 bases lay between the germline ends. The CDR3 contains 16 residues. From germline, CDR1 is MNHEY and CDR2 SVGAGI.

This clonotype turned up a few times. The chain employs TRBV7-2 and TRBJ2-2, with TRBD2 identical over 10 bases. V was clipped by 5 bases and J by 4 bases; unmatched bases: 7. The V gene's germline CDR1 is SGHTA and CDR2 FQGNSA. The CDR3 is 16 amino acids. The CDR3 sequence: CASSEKAGGRTGELFF. The CDR3 DNA follows: TGTGCCAGCAGCGAAAAAGCGGGGGGGCGCACCGGGGAGCTGTTTTTT. The full variable domain, in which reference TRBV7-2 and TRBJ2-2 provide the parts outside the CDR3, is GAGVSQSPSNKVTEKGKDVELRCDPISGHTALYWYRQSLGQGLEFLIYFQGNSAPDKSGLPSDRFSAERTGGSVSTLTIQRTQQEDSAVYLCASSEKAGGRTGELFFGEGSRLTVL.

V gene TRBV7-2 combines with J gene TRBJ1-1; 7 bases are a match to TRBD1. CDR1 and CDR2 from the germline V gene are SGHTA and FQGNSA. J was trimmed by 5 bases and V by 0 bases; bases with no gene match: 3. The CDR3 covers 14 residues. The chain's CDR3 is CASSLAYRGTEAFF. In DNA form, the CDR3 reads TGTGCCAGCAGCTTAGCTTACAGGGGTACTGAAGCTTTCTTT.